This T cell receptor (beta chain) was sequenced during a study of T cell responses to AZD1222 COVID-19 vaccine (dated by TCRdb to the early 2020s). Concerning the study at large: TCR sequencing was performed for roughly 250 trial participants, of whom about 200 were given two doses of AZD1222 and some 26 were given two doses of MenACWY control vaccine. Enrollment into the trials was organized by age into subgroups of 18-55, 56-69 and 70-plus years, and those subgroups contained approximately 160, 26 and 62 TCR-sequenced participants, respectively. The study at large found these results: Conclusions about previously exposed vaccinees were limited because only six or seven AZD1222 recipients were SARS-CoV-2 seropositive at baseline. Because no samples from the day 14 peak response were available, repertoires could be characterized only after the peak T cell response. Most participants were white British and females outnumbered males, and the authors suggested that clonal diversity may have been underestimated. Reportedly, almost half of the unique spike-specific TCRs recognized epitopes lying outside the regions that are mutated in the B.1.351 and B.1.1.7 variants. Spike-specific TCR breadth and depth rose significantly after two AZD1222 doses compared with day 0 and with MenACWY recipients. The 56-69-year group was small, and its depth increase did not reach significance, likely because of low power. The whole spike protein was spanned by vaccine-associated CD4 TCRs, and dominant responses were seen in regions 160-218 and 743-854.

The CDR3 regions of human TCRbeta chains were analyzed by immunosequencing. As for the original processing: TCRs in the repertoires were compared against a reference library of SARS-CoV-2-specific TCRs that had been generated with the MIRA antigen-specificity platform. Breadth was defined as the fraction of unique TCRs that were SARS-CoV-2-associated. Depth was defined as the fraction of total T cells that were SARS-CoV-2-associated. Using the MIRA data, every spike-specific TCR was mapped to the spike region that the TCR reacted to and assigned to either a CD4 or a CD8 class. Log10-transformed breadth and depth values were compared by one-way ANOVA with Sidak's multiple comparisons tests. The immuneACCESS repertoire file appears here via TCRdb, limited to in-frame rearrangements. These files lack a portion of the clones; in checked studies, under half of the deficit traces to unresolved V genes, and the cause of the others is not known. D and trimming come from the DNA, and the V and J calls and clone size come from that table. The table for this sample lists some 74,000 clones; around 90% of them were counted only once. The ten largest make up 1.3% of the sample.

Worth noting for this clone: It lacks a known antigen. Per-nucleotide qualities are absent, and no much larger clonotype sits a single base away.

The time point label, read with the paper, signifies: about 28 days (+/-7) after the second vaccine dose. AZD1222 recipients given second doses at about 4 weeks or at about 12 weeks were pooled, since spike-specific TCR depth and breadth were not found to differ between the two schedules. Samples from vaccinated people were obtained from the UK trials COV001 and COV002, which included a single-blind randomized controlled phase 2/3 trial of AZD1222 (ChAdOx1 nCoV-19) in healthy adults. For TCRbeta chain sequencing, PBMC samples were collected from trial participants at day 0 and at day 28 after the second dose. The CDR3 sequence holds 15 residues, the cysteine and phenylalanine included. The read is trimmed to its CDR3 DNA, 45 bases read in frame from base 1. Looking up the germline V gene (reference sequence) yields CDR1 MNHEY and CDR2 SMNVEV. Germline trimming amounts to 7 bases on V and 0 bases on J, with 6 as the count of junction bases outside the gene matches.

Recombination joined TRBV27 with TRBJ2-1, with TRBD2 matching 7 junction bases. The source is an adult who received the AZD1222 COVID-19 vaccine. The sequenced sample was peripheral blood, obtained 28 days after the second AZD1222 dose. The nucleotide sequence reads as follows: TGTGCCAGCATCTTAGCGGGCAGCTCCTACAATGAGCAGTTCTTC. The translation is CASILAGSSYNEQFF.